These T cell receptor beta chains were read from a single sample in a study of response to subunit inactivated influenza vaccine. Using its own MiXCR run on the RT-PCR reads, TCRdb lists one record per CDR3 protein. The repertoire holds 650,000 to 800,000 distinct CDR3 sequences, with approximately 15% as singletons. The sample here was PBMCs from blood, taken 14 to 15 days before vaccination. These receptors were collected from a man between 50 and 59 years old who received an inactivated influenza vaccine. CDR3s include the opening cysteine and the closing phenylalanine or tryptophan. D genes are given only for firm matches. The size entry is marked missing in some rows and otherwise reads once, few, many or a size class.

>.|many|TRBV3-1|TRBJ2-1
TGTGCCAGCAGCCAAGAGGCTAGTTCCTACAATGAGCAGTTCTTC
CASSQEASSYNEQFF
>.|.|TRBV6-2/TRBV6-3|TRBJ2-7
TGTGCCAGCTCCCCAGGGGACAATAGGTACGAGCAGTACTTC
CASSPGDNRYEQYF
>TRBD2|.|TRBV7-9|TRBJ2-7
TGTGCCAGCAGCTTTTCCGCGGGGGAGGACGAGCAGTACTTC
CASSFSAGEDEQYF
>TRBD2|few|TRBV9|TRBJ2-7
TGTGCCAGCAGCGTAGCCGGGACTAGCGGGAGTAGGCAGTACTTC
CASSVAGTSGSRQYF
>TRBD1|many|TRBV5-1|TRBJ1-6
TGCGCCAGCAGCTCGGGACAGAATAATTCACCCCTCCACTTT
CASSSGQNNSPLHF
>.|few|TRBV5-8|TRBJ1-6
TGTGCCAGCAGCTCTAACCTAAATTCACCCCTCCACTTT
CASSSNLNSPLHF
>.|few|TRBV14|TRBJ2-7
TGTGCCAGCAGCCAAGATCTCTCCAGGGTCTACGAGCAGTACTTC
CASSQDLSRVYEQYF
>.|few|TRBV5-6|TRBJ2-3
TGTGCCAGCAGCTTGTCTAGAGGAGACCTTACGCAGTATTTT
CASSLSRGDLTQYF
>.|.|TRBV7-9|TRBJ2-7
TGTGCCAGCAGCTCCTCCTGGAGGGCGTACGAGCAGTACTTC
CASSSSWRAYEQYF
>TRBD1|few|TRBV12-3/TRBV12-4|TRBJ1-2
TGTGCCAGCAGTTCCGGGACAGGGGGATTGGCGGGCTACACCTTC
CASSSGTGGLAGYTF
>.|few|TRBV3-1|TRBJ1-1
TGTGCCAGCAGCGGCTTTGGGGGACCCGAAGCTTTCTTT
CASSGFGGPEAFF
>TRBD2|few|TRBV20-1|TRBJ2-3
TGCAGTGCTCGTAGAACTAGCGCAGCGACAGATACGCAGTATTTT
CSARRTSAATDTQYF
>.|.|TRBV7-8|TRBJ1-5
TGTGCCAGCAGCCTAAACCCGACAGGCTATAGCAATCAGCCCCAGCATTTT
CASSLNPTGYSNQPQHF
>.|.|TRBV4-3|TRBJ1-6
TGCGCCAGCAGCCTCCTCCCGGGGGGAAGGCCAGAGGGGAATTCACCCCTCCACTTT
CASSLLPGGRPEGNSPLHF
>TRBD2|.|TRBV9|TRBJ2-5
TGTGCCAGCAGCGTTAGCGGGATGCGGCAAGAGACCCAGTACTTC
CASSVSGMRQETQYF
>.|.|TRBV18|TRBJ2-7
TGTGCCAGCTCACCACAGGAAGGCTACGAGCAGTACTTC
CASSPQEGYEQYF
>TRBD2|few|TRBV5-1|TRBJ2-3
TGCGCCAGCAGCTACTCCACGGGACTAGCGGGGTTTACGCAGTATTTT
CASSYSTGLAGFTQYF
>.|few|TRBV18|TRBJ2-2
TGTGCCAGCTCACCACGCAGGCCCGACACCGGGGAGCTGTTTTTT
CASSPRRPDTGELFF
>TRBD2|many|TRBV4-2|TRBJ2-7
TGTGCCAGCAGCCCTGGGACTAGCGGGGGGGGCTACGAGCAGTACTTC
CASSPGTSGGGYEQYF
>TRBD1|few|TRBV20-1|TRBJ1-5
TGCAGTGCTAGAAAGCGGGACAGGGGGAGCAATCAGCCCCAGCATTTT
CSARKRDRGSNQPQHF
>.|.|TRBV6-1|TRBJ2-5
TGTGCCAGCAGTCCAAATACCGAAGAGACCCAGTACTTC
CASSPNTEETQYF
>TRBD1|.|TRBV12-3/TRBV12-4|TRBJ1-2
TGTGCCAGCAGTCCCCAAGACAGGGGCCGCCGCTTC
CASSPQDRGRRF
>TRBD2|few|TRBV9|TRBJ2-2
TGTGCCAGCAGCCCGGGACTAGCGGGAGGGACTCACACCGGGGAGCTGTTTTTT
CASSPGLAGGTHTGELFF
>TRBD1|.|TRBV7-8|TRBJ2-5
TGTGCCAGCAGCGTACGGACAGGTATTCAAGAGACCCAGTACTTC
CASSVRTGIQETQYF
>.|.|TRBV3-1|TRBJ1-5
TGTGCCAGCAGCCAGGGTGGACGGGGCCAGCATTTT
CASSQGGRGQHF
>.|few|TRBV20-1|TRBJ1-1
TGCAGTGCTCCACGCATGGTCCATCGCACTGAAGCTTTCTTT
CSAPRMVHRTEAFF
>.|few|TRBV7-8|TRBJ2-1
TGTGCCAGCAGCTTAGACGAGACTGAGCAGTTCTTC
CASSLDETEQFF
>.|.|TRBV30|TRBJ2-1
TGTGCCTGGAGTGCAATGCGCAGGGGTTACAATGAGCAGTTCTTC
CAWSAMRRGYNEQFF
>TRBD2|many|TRBV6-2/TRBV6-3|TRBJ2-1
TGTGCCAGCAGTTACGCGGGGGGCTCCTACAATGAGCAGTTCTTC
CASSYAGGSYNEQFF
>.|few|TRBV18|TRBJ1-1
TGTGCCAGCTCACCACCAATGCTGGAGGGAACTGAAGCTTTCTTT
CASSPPMLEGTEAFF
>.|.|TRBV10-3|TRBJ2-3
TGTGCCATCAGTGAGTCCCCGGGGCACACAGATACGCAGTATTTT
CAISESPGHTDTQYF
>TRBD2|.|TRBV12-3/TRBV12-4|TRBJ2-1
TGTGCCAGCAGTTTGTCTAGCGGGAGGAACAATGAGCAGTTCTTC
CASSLSSGRNNEQFF
>TRBD2|.|TRBV2|TRBJ2-1
TGTGCCAGCAGTCCAGCGGGAGCTGAGCAGTTCTTC
CASSPAGAEQFF
>.|few|TRBV6-1|TRBJ2-2
TGTGCCAGCAGGCGAACAAGTGAGGTCGGGGAGCTGTTTTTT
CASRRTSEVGELFF
>.|.|TRBV14|TRBJ2-1
TGTGCCAGCAACCCAGGGGGGGTTAGGCGATACAATGAGCAGTTCTTC
CASNPGGVRRYNEQFF
>.|few|TRBV12-3/TRBV12-4|TRBJ2-7
TGTGCCAGCAGCCGTAATGGGGTCCGCGAGCAGTACTTC
CASSRNGVREQYF
>.|.|TRBV5-4|TRBJ1-4
TGTGCCAGCAGCTCGCAGGGCATTAATGAAAAACTGTTTTTT
CASSSQGINEKLFF
>.|.|TRBV10-2|TRBJ2-7
TGCGCCAGCAGTGGTCTAGCGAACTACGAGCAGTACTTC
CASSGLANYEQYF
>.|many|TRBV7-2|TRBJ2-7
TGTGCCAGCAGTCTGGGGGGGGCATCCTACGAGCAGTACTTC
CASSLGGASYEQYF
>TRBD2|few|TRBV10-2|TRBJ2-7
TGCGCCAGCAAGGAACCGGGACTAGTCTCCTACGAGCAGTACTTC
CASKEPGLVSYEQYF
>.|many|TRBV12-3/TRBV12-4|TRBJ1-2
TGTGCCAGCAGTCGGACAGCGATTAACTATGGCTACACCTTC
CASSRTAINYGYTF
>.|few|TRBV4-2|TRBJ2-1
TGTGCCAGCAGCCCCCCAATAGGGCTAGCGATAGACTTTTCCTACAATGAGCAGTTCTTC
CASSPPIGLAIDFSYNEQFF
>TRBD2|few|TRBV4-2|TRBJ2-3
TGTGCCAGCAGCGGCGGGGGGTACACAGATACGCAGTATTTT
CASSGGGYTDTQYF